This is a list of T cell receptor beta chains from one sample in a study of blood T cell repertoires in COVID-19. The data were produced by immunoSEQ multiplex PCR, yet TCRdb's version contains in-frame clones alone and is incomplete. The sample includes 120,000 or so clones, about 70% of them seen just once. What was sequenced was peripheral blood. These TCRs come from a man between 60 and 75 years old with acute or convalescent COVID-19. The CDR3 runs from the conserved cysteine through the conserved F or W. A D gene is named only where the DNA matches it firmly. Not every row has a clone size; where given, it reads once, few, many or a size class.

cdr3_nt,cdr3_aa,d_call,clone_size,j_call,v_call
TGTGCCAGCAGCCTAGCGGGAGAAAACACCGGGGAGCTGTTTTTT,CASSLAGENTGELFF,TRBD2,once,TRBJ2-2,TRBV3-1/TRBV3-2
TGTGCCAGCAGCCAAGGCAGAAATACGATGGCCTACGAGCAGTACTTC,CASSQGRNTMAYEQYF,.,.,TRBJ2-7,TRBV14
TGTGCCAGCAGTCACAGGGGATTTGTCACTGAAGCTTTCTTT,CASSHRGFVTEAFF,TRBD1,.,TRBJ1-1,TRBV6-2/TRBV6-3
TGTGCTAGTGGTTTGGTACTCCGGGTGGGGGGATTTCAAGCTTTCTTT,CASGLVLRVGGFQAFF,.,few,TRBJ1-1,TRBV12-5
TGTGCCAGCAGCCCCGGACAGGGGAAGGAAAAACTGTTTTTT,CASSPGQGKEKLFF,TRBD1,.,TRBJ1-4,TRBV5-4
TGCGCCAGCAGCTTGGAGGGACAGGGACCTTCTGAGCAGTACTTC,CASSLEGQGPSEQYF,TRBD1,few,TRBJ2-7,TRBV5-1
TGCGCCAGCAGCTTGTGGGGGACAGGGTCCTACAATGAGCAGTTCTTC,CASSLWGTGSYNEQFF,TRBD1,few,TRBJ2-1,TRBV5-1
TGCGCCAGCAGCCAAGACAGGGGCTATGGCTACACCTTC,CASSQDRGYGYTF,.,few,TRBJ1-2,TRBV4-1
TGTGCCAGCAGCTTGGCGGGGGGCCACGAGCAGTACTTC,CASSLAGGHEQYF,.,.,TRBJ2-7,TRBV5-4
TGTGCCAGCATTTTTACAGTTCAAGAGACCCAGTACTTC,CASIFTVQETQYF,.,few,TRBJ2-5,TRBV2